This T cell receptor beta chain was recorded in a study of blood T cell repertoires in COVID-19. The CDR3 is 12 amino acids. V was clipped by 10 bases and J by 5 bases; unmatched bases: 7. Per germline, CDR1 MDHEN and CDR2 SYDVKM. Per the original methods: It was from reference gene primer amplification that nucleated cell counts were estimated. Some clones are missing from TCRdb's copy, which holds only in-frame ones; the method was immunoSEQ multiplex PCR. V, J and clone size are those of that table, while D and trimming were read from the DNA. The sample includes roughly 50,000 clones, less than 80% seen only once; the top ten take more than 3%.

The sequenced sample was peripheral blood. This chain uses TRBV28 with TRBJ2-7; 8 bases match TRBD1. This receptor was identified in a man aged 55-75 years with acute or convalescent COVID-19. Here the CDR3 reads CATNQGANEQYF. The CDR3, as DNA: TGTGCCACCAACCAGGGGGCCAACGAGCAGTACTTC.